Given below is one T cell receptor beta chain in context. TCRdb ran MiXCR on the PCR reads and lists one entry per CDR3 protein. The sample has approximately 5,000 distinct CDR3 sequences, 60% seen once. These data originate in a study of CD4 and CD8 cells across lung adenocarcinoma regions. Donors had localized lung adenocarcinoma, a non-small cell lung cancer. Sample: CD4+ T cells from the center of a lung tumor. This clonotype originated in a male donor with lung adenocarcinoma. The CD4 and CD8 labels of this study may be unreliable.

The CDR3, as DNA: TGTGCCAGCAGCTTAGGAAGACAGCAAGAGACCCAGTACTTC. Protein sequence: CASSLGRQQETQYF. J is TRBJ2-7 and V is TRBV11-3; D is perhaps TRBD1 (5 bases). The DNA matches TRBJ2-5 better at its end, which makes the J call doubtful. The CDR3 runs to 14 residues. Germline CDR1 is SGHNT and CDR2 is YENEEA.